The entry below describes one T cell receptor beta chain. The specificity of this receptor is unknown. There are no base qualities to consult, and no much larger clone falls within one base. The data derive from a study of patients and donors after allogeneic stem cell transplantation (TCRdb year 2020). Counted from cysteine to phenylalanine, this CDR3 has 14 amino acids. The read is trimmed to its CDR3 DNA, 42 bases read in frame from base 1. V is shortened by 6 bases, J by 3 bases, and the region joining them spans 14 bases. Based on the germline V gene, the CDR1 and CDR2 sequences are SGHAT and FQNNGV. Receptor amplification or capture employed RT-PCR. The sequencer listed for this sample is NextSeq 550. The public sequencing data were trimmed at Q25 with fastp and processed into clonotypes with MiXCR by TCRdb, which kept only in-frame beta chains. For every CDR3 protein sequence, its rows merge into one entry that carries the most common genes and DNA. The sample yields about 110,000 distinct CDR3 sequences; roughly 35% were counted once. The top ten clonotypes cover 25% to 35% of the sample.

Sequencing was done on a sample of blood, either unsorted or a sorted T cell fraction (not recorded which). This TCR was sampled from a human donor who was either an allogeneic HSCT recipient or a stem cell or donor lymphocyte infusion donor (not recorded which). It is not recorded whose cells these are; they may come from a transplant donor. Recombination joined TRBV11-2 with TRBJ2-5; TRBD2 is perhaps the D gene, given 5 matching bases. The bases are TGTGCCAGCAGGGTGTACCTAGCAGAAGAGACCCAGTACTTC. It encodes CASRVYLAEETQYF.